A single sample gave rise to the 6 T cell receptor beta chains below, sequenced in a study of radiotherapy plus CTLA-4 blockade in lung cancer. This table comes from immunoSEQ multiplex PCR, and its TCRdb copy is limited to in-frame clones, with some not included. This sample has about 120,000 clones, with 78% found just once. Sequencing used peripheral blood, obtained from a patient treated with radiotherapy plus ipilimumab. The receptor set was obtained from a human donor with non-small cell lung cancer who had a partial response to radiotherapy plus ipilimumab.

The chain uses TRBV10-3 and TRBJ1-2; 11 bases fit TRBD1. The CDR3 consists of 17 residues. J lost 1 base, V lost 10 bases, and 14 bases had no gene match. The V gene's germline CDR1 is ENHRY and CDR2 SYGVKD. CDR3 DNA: TGTGCCACCGCAAAACCGGGACAGGGGGTTATTAACTATGGCTACACCTTC. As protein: CATAKPGQGVINYGYTF.

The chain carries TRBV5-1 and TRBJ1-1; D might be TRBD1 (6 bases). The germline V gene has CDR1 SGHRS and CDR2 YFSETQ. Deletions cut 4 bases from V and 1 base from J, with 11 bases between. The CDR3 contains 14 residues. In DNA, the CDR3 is TGCGCCAGCAGCGTGACGACAGGGAACACTGAAGCTTTCTTT. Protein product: CASSVTTGNTEAFF.

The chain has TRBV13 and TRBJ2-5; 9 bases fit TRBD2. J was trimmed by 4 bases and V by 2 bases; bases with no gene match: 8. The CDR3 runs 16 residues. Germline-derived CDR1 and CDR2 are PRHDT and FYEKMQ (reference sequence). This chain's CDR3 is CASSLNLGLASETQYF. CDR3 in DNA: TGTGCCAGCAGCTTAAATCTGGGACTAGCTTCAGAGACCCAGTACTTC.

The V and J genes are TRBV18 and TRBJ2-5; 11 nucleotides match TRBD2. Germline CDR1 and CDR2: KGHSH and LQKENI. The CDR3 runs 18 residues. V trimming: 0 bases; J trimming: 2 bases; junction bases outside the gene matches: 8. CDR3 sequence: CASSPPMGLADPQETQYF. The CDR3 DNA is TGTGCCAGCTCACCACCGATGGGACTAGCGGACCCACAAGAGACCCAGTACTTC.

The CDR3 nucleotides read TGTGCCAGCAGGCTCAGGGTAGACACCATATATTTT. Translation: CASRLRVDTIYF. The chain combines TRBV7-2 with TRBJ1-3, with D possibly being TRBD1 (5 bases). The CDR3 loop spans 12 amino acids. CDR1 and CDR2 from the germline V gene are SGHTA and FQGNSA. V was shortened by 6 bases and J by 8 bases, with 11 bases between the two germline ends.

The CDR3 DNA reads as TGTGCCAGCAGCCTACGACAGGTCGAGGGAGCTTTCTTT. It specifies CASSLRQVEGAFF. The chain carries TRBV7-6 and TRBJ1-1; possible D gene TRBD1, 6 bases. The CDR3 totals 13 residues. CDR1 and CDR2 (germline): SGHVS, FNYEAQ. V lost 5 bases, J lost 10 bases, and 17 bases lay in between.